One sample yielded the 2 T cell receptor beta chains listed below, sequenced in a study of shared clonotypes between healthy human individuals. Only in-frame clones appear in the TCRdb table, and some are missing; sequencing was by immunoSEQ multiplex PCR. The sample holds around 2.1 million clones, roughly 95% seen once. Sequenced: naive CD4+ T cells sorted from blood. Subset denoted: CD45RA+ positively selected. Receptor source: a man younger than 35 in good health.

This chain joins TRBV30 and TRBJ1-1; D perhaps matches TRBD1 (6 bases). Germline V gene sequence: CDR1 GTSNPN, CDR2 SVGIG (reference sequence). The CDR3 contains 11 residues. V lost 7 bases to trimming and J lost 4 bases, with 10 bases between them. As DNA, the CDR3 is TGTGCCTTAGGGGGGCCCACTGAAGCTTTCTTT. This codes for CALGGPTEAFF.

The rearrangement joins TRBV11-2 to TRBJ1-2; D possibly corresponds to TRBD1 (5 bases). V was trimmed by 0 bases and J by 0 bases, leaving 8 bases between them. This CDR3 is built from 15 residues. Germline loops: CDR1 SGHAT, CDR2 FQNNGV. CDR3 nucleotides: TGTGCCAGCAGCTTAGATAAGGGGACTAACTATGGCTACACCTTC. Protein sequence: CASSLDKGTNYGYTF.